Each of the 30 T cell receptor beta chains below was sequenced from the same sample in a study of tumor-infiltrating lymphocytes in primary liver carcinoma. A constant-region primer served to make TCR beta cDNA from roughly 500 ng total RNA. Amplification in three nested multiplex PCR rounds with slightly modified ARM-PCR gave rise to TCR beta libraries. Use of TRBV1-TRBV30 forward primers with a C-beta reverse primer characterized the first two PCR rounds, which lasted roughly 9 cycles each. TCRdb called the multiplex PCR reads again in MiXCR, with one record for every CDR3 protein. This sample has about 43,000 distinct CDR3 sequences, with roughly 73% found just once. The tissue used was unsorted bulk material of about 19-30 mg. RNA and DNA were co-extracted from it with the AllPrep DNA/RNA mini kit. The sequenced material came from liver tumor tissue from sampling region 2. Subset indicated: tumor region T2, inferior pole. The receptors here all came from a man aged 40-49 years with primary liver carcinoma and hepatitis B virus infection.

This clonotype was seen repeatedly, ten times or more. The chain carries TRBV7-6 and TRBJ2-1, with 8 positions matching TRBD2. Germline lookup yields CDR1 SGHVS and CDR2 FNYEAQ. The CDR3 covers 15 residues. After removal of 5 bases from V and 5 bases from J, the junction contained 8 bases not matched to a gene. The CDR3 reads CASSLSGTGNNEQFF. The DNA of the CDR3 is TGTGCCAGCAGCCTTAGCGGGACTGGCAACAATGAGCAGTTCTTC.

As to this clonotype: The junction does not match germline at one end; this may be a read error. The gene calls are TRBV5-4 and TRBJ2-7; D uncertain. Germline lookup yields CDR1 SGHNT and CDR2 YYREEE (reference sequence). This CDR3 is 15 amino acids long. The CDR3 region has the DNA TGTGCCAGCAGCTCCAAAGACGGATCCTCCCACGAGCAGTACTTC. Its protein is CASSSKDGSSHEQYF.

V usage is TRBV6-6 and J usage is TRBJ1-1, with 8 bases lining up with TRBD1. Trimming at V came to 11 bases and at J to 9 bases, leaving 14 bases not matched to a gene. There are 13 residues in the CDR3. Germline V gene lookup returns CDR1 MNHNY and CDR2 SVGAGI (reference sequence). The DNA of the CDR3 is TGTGCCGACAGCACAGGGGGGACTACTAAAGCTTTCTTT. Translation: CADSTGGTTKAFF.

This clonotype was counted ten times or more. The chain employs TRBV5-4 and TRBJ2-2; TRBD2 matches at 14 bases. Looked up from germline, CDR1 is SGHNT and CDR2 is YYREEE (reference sequence). V lost 4 bases and J lost 7; bases outside the gene matches: 6. CDR3 size: 16 residues. CDR3 sequence reads: CASSPTGLAGVGELFF. In nucleotides, the CDR3 is TGTGCCAGCAGCCCAACGGGACTAGCGGGAGTCGGGGAGCTGTTTTTT. The whole variable domain, remainder taken from reference TRBV5-4 and TRBJ2-2, is ETGVTQSPTHLIKTRGQQVTLRCSSQSGHNTVSWYQQALGQGPQFIFQYYREEENGRGNFPPRFSGLQFPNYSSELNVNALELDDSALYLCASSPTGLAGVGELFFGEGSRLTVL.

The chain employs TRBV5-4 and TRBJ2-1; D call uncertain. Germline assignment: CDR1 SGHNT and CDR2 YYREEE (reference sequence). This CDR3 spans 15 amino acids. V dropped 0 bases and J dropped 8 bases, with 15 bases sitting between them. The DNA of the CDR3 is TGTGCCAGCAGCTTGGGCGGACCGGCTTGGTATGAGCAGTTCTTC. It is translated as CASSLGGPAWYEQFF.

Only one count was recorded for this clonotype. A much more abundant neighbour one base away suggests this may be a read error. The chain uses TRBV5-1 and TRBJ2-5; D remains ambiguous. CDR3 length: 14 amino acids. Germline V gene lookup returns CDR1 SGHRS and CDR2 YFSETQ. This CDR3 is CASSLACIQEAQYF. CDR3 DNA: TGCGCCAGCAGCTTGGCCTGCATACAAGAGGCCCAGTACTTC.

This clonotype was recorded many times. The V and J genes are TRBV7-8 and TRBJ1-4; possibly TRBD1 for D (5 bases). V lost 4 bases, J lost 5 bases, and 14 bases lay in between. The CDR3 is 15 residues long. Looked up from germline, CDR1 is SGHVS and CDR2 is FQNEAQ. CDR3 loop: CASSSTGTGNEKLFF. As DNA, the CDR3 is TGTGCCAGCAGCTCAACCGGGACGGGGAATGAAAAACTGTTTTTT.

Note on this clonotype: Given a much more abundant clone one base away, this may be a read error. This chain joins TRBV9 and TRBJ2-5; 8 nucleotides line up with TRBD2. Germline V CDR1 and CDR2: SGDLS, YYNGEE. With 0 bases clipped from V and 8 bases from J, the junction kept 6 bases outside the gene matches. This CDR3 has 14 amino acids. CDR3 amino acids: CASSVGAGADTQYF. In DNA, the CDR3 is TGTGCCAGCAGCGTAGGAGCGGGAGCAGATACCCAGTACTTC.

Concerning this clonotype: Sequence at one end of the junction differs from germline and may be a read error. The chain couples TRBV10-3 to TRBJ2-3; 11 bases align to TRBD2. Germline V lookup: CDR1 ENHRY, CDR2 SYGVKD. This CDR3 contains 17 residues. The CDR3 here is CAISSRTSGSDTDTQNF. For the CDR3, the DNA is TGTGCTATCAGTTCCCGAACTAGCGGGAGTGACACAGATACGCAGAATTTT.

This clonotype has a count of ten or more. Since a much larger clone is just one base distant, this may be a read error. The chain links TRBV11-1 to TRBJ1-6; D possibly corresponds to TRBD1 (6 bases). This CDR3 region has 17 residues. CDR1 is SGHAT and CDR2 is FQDESV in the germline V gene (reference sequence). CDR3 sequence (DNA): TGTGCCAGCAGCCCGCGGGACACGAGCTCCCATAATTCACCCCTCCACTTT. It encodes CASSPRDTSSHNSPLHF.

Note on this clonotype: The junction departs from germline at one end; a sequencing error may be responsible. The chain employs TRBV6-2 or TRBV6-3 and TRBJ2-1; 8 nucleotides match TRBD1. This CDR3 comprises 15 residues. Germline CDR1 is MNHEY and CDR2 is SVGEGT. The DNA for the CDR3 is TGTGCCAGCGGCTTACTCGACAGGGGCTACAATGAGCAGTTTTTC. Its translation: CASGLLDRGYNEQFF.

By share, this clonotype ranks as medium-sized. The V gene is TRBV12-3 or TRBV12-4, the J gene TRBJ2-2, with D perhaps matching TRBD1 or TRBD2 (5 bases each). The V gene lost 1 base and the J gene lost 8 bases, with 14 bases spanning the gap. The CDR3 runs to 15 residues. The DNA of the CDR3 is TGTGCCAGCAGTTTAGTTCTGGGGCGCGGGGGGGAGCTGTTTTTT. The encoded protein is CASSLVLGRGGELFF.

V gene TRBV13 combines with J gene TRBJ2-2; 14 bases agree with TRBD2. This CDR3 comprises 15 residues. Germline loops: CDR1 PRHDT, CDR2 FYEKMQ (reference sequence). The CDR3 sequence is CANSLTSGRAGELFF. The CDR3 DNA reads as TGTGCTAACAGCTTGACTAGCGGGAGGGCCGGGGAGCTGTTTTTT.

This clonotype was picked up many times. The rearrangement joins TRBV12-3 or TRBV12-4 to TRBJ1-4; D might be TRBD1 (5 bases). V dropped 5 bases and J dropped 0 bases, with 13 bases sitting between them. There are 16 residues in the CDR3. CDR3 nucleotides: TGTGCCAGCAGTACAGGCCGACATGCAACTAATGAAAAACTGTTTTTT. Amino acids: CASSTGRHATNEKLFF.

The chain employs TRBV29-1 and TRBJ2-2; D is ambiguous. Germline V gene data show CDR1 as SQVTM and CDR2 as ANQGSEA. Trimming shortened V by 6 bases and J by 4 bases, and 15 bases separated the two germline ends. The CDR3 extends over 14 amino acids. CDR3 DNA sequence: TGCAGCGTCCTCTCTCCGGAACCCACCGGGGAGCTGTTTTTT. Protein: CSVLSPEPTGELFF.

The V and J genes are TRBV10-3 and TRBJ2-7; 9 bases fit TRBD2. Trimming took 4 bases from V and 9 from J; bases not matched to a gene: 13. Germline V gene data show CDR1 as ENHRY and CDR2 as SYGVKD. The CDR3 length is 15 residues. In nucleotides, the CDR3 is TGTGCCATCAGTGTGTCGGCTAGCGGGATCGACGGGCAGTACTTC. Amino acid sequence: CAISVSASGIDGQYF.

This clonotype is medium-sized by share. The rearrangement uses TRBV4-1 and TRBJ1-2, with D maybe TRBD1 (5 bases). V shed 5 bases and J shed 8 bases, with 18 bases lying between them. CDR1 is MGHRA, CDR2 YSYEKL, per germline. The CDR3 runs 14 residues. This chain's CDR3 is CASSSPVRAGGYTF. The CDR3 region has the DNA TGCGCCAGCAGCTCACCGGTCAGGGCGGGGGGCTACACCTTC.

A word on this clonotype: This is likely a read error, given that the CDR3 carries no conserved phenylalanine or tryptophan at its end. The V gene is TRBV4-3, the J gene TRBJ2-7; D may correspond to TRBD1 or TRBD2 (5 bases each). V was clipped by 3 bases and J by 8 bases, with 14 bases between them. CDR3 length equals 13 residues. Germline-derived CDR1 and CDR2 are LGHNA and YSLEER. The CDR3 region has the DNA TGCGCCAGCAGCCACGACAGAAGGGAGCAGCAGTACATC. Residues: CASSHDRREQQYI.

The chain has TRBV5-4 and TRBJ2-1, with D possibly TRBD2 on 5 matching bases. This CDR3 has 15 amino acids. CDR1 is SGHNT, CDR2 YYREEE, per germline (reference sequence). V was pared by 0 bases and J by 6 bases, with 13 bases between. CDR3 DNA sequence: TGTGCCAGCAGCTTGGAACAGAGGGCCGCCAATGAGCAGTTCTTC. As protein: CASSLEQRAANEQFF. Supplemented by reference TRBV5-4 and TRBJ2-1, the full variable domain reads ETGVTQSPTHLIKTRGQQVTLRCSSQSGHNTVSWYQQALGQGPQFIFQYYREEENGRGNFPPRFSGLQFPNYSSELNVNALELDDSALYLCASSLEQRAANEQFFGPGTRLTVL.

This clonotype was picked up many times. The gene calls are TRBV19 and TRBJ1-4; the match to TRBD1 covers 7 bases. The germline CDR1 and CDR2 sequences are LNHDA and SQIVND (reference sequence). The CDR3 has 15 residues. V shed 5 bases, J shed 2 bases, and the junction held 5 bases outside the gene matches. As DNA, the CDR3 is TGTGCCAGTAGTGCGTACAGGGGTACTAATGAAAAACTGTTTTTT. It translates to CASSAYRGTNEKLFF.

Only one count was recorded for this clonotype. Germline and junction disagree at one end, which may indicate a read error. This chain uses TRBV4-1 with TRBJ1-5, with D possibly being TRBD1 (6 bases). The germline gives CDR1 MGHRA, CDR2 YSYEKL. This CDR3 contains 15 residues. CDR3 sequence (DNA): TGCGCCAACAGCCCCCAGGGGAATAACAATCATCCCCAACATTTT. Residues: CANSPQGNNNHPQHF.

Worth noting for this clonotype: The conserved closing phenylalanine or tryptophan is absent in this CDR3, likely reflecting a read error. The rearrangement joins TRBV6-6 to TRBJ1-3, with D unresolved. This CDR3 region has 15 residues. CDR1 is MNHNY, CDR2 SVGAGI, per germline (reference sequence). CDR3 residues: CANSYSENSGNTIYY. The CDR3 nucleotides are TGTGCCAACAGTTACTCGGAGAACTCTGGAAACACCATATATTAT.

As for this clonotype: It is likely a read error, because the conserved phenylalanine at the end of the CDR3 is missing. Here the CDR3 reads CASSLAVRLDEQFL. CDR3 sequence (DNA): TGTGCCAGCAGCTTGGCCGTTAGATTGGATGAGCAGTTCCTC. The chain uses TRBV5-4 and TRBJ2-1; D gene unclear. This CDR3 spans 14 amino acids. Germline CDR1 and CDR2: SGHNT and YYREEE (reference sequence). Trimming pared 0 bases from V and 8 bases from J, leaving 12 bases between.

Worth noting for this clonotype: One end of the junction does not line up with germline, which may come from a read error. The V gene is TRBV11-1, the J gene TRBJ2-1; perhaps D is TRBD1 or TRBD2 (5 bases each). Germline CDR1 and CDR2: SGHAT and FQDESV (reference sequence). The CDR3 is 15 amino acids. CDR3 region: CASSFQGPPDNVQFF. In nucleotides, the CDR3 is TGTGCCAGCAGCTTCCAGGGACCGCCGGACAATGTGCAGTTCTTT. Combining the CDR3 with reference TRBV11-1 and TRBJ2-1 gives the whole variable domain EAEVAQSPRYKITEKSQAVAFWCDPISGHATLYWYRQILGQGPELLVQFQDESVVDDSQLPKDRFSAERLKGVDSTLKIQPAELGDSAMYLCASSFQGPPDNVQFFGPGTRLTVL.

Concerning this clonotype itself: The CDR3 does not close with the conserved phenylalanine or tryptophan, likely indicating a read error. The DNA is left out, because the CDR3 cannot be placed on it with certainty; the CDR3 is given as TCRdb lists it. The rearrangement joins TRBV10-2 to TRBJ1-3. The CDR3 spans 13 residues, counting both ends. CDR1 WSHSY and CDR2 SAAADI come from the germline V gene. The chain's CDR3 is CASTFDSGNTIHP.

As regards this clonotype: Mismatch with germline at one junction end may stem from a read error. V and J are TRBV11-1 and TRBJ2-1, with unresolved D. The germline V gene has CDR1 SGHAT and CDR2 FQDESV (reference sequence). The CDR3 is made up of 16 amino acids. The CDR3: CASRLASTFQYSEHFF. For the CDR3, the DNA is TGTGCCAGCAGGTTAGCTTCCACCTTCCAGTACAGTGAGCACTTCTTC. The full variable domain, with the rest looked up from reference TRBV11-1 and TRBJ2-1, is EAEVAQSPRYKITEKSQAVAFWCDPISGHATLYWYRQILGQGPELLVQFQDESVVDDSQLPKDRFSAERLKGVDSTLKIQPAELGDSAMYLCASRLASTFQYSEHFFGPGTRLTVL.

This clonotype was seen only a few times. This chain joins TRBV5-1 and TRBJ1-1, with unresolved D. CDR1 is SGHRS and CDR2 is YFSETQ in the germline V gene. The CDR3 is 15 amino acids. The V and J ends lost 0 bases and 6 bases respectively, with 15 bases between them. CDR3 residues: CASSLERRTSAEAFF. The DNA of the CDR3 is TGCGCCAGCAGCTTGGAAAGGCGAACGAGCGCTGAAGCTTTCTTT. Full variable domain (remainder filled in from reference TRBV5-1 and TRBJ1-1): KAGVTQTPRYLIKTRGQQVTLSCSPISGHRSVSWYQQTPGQGLQFLFEYFSETQRNKGNFPGRFSGRQFSNSRSEMNVSTLELGDSALYLCASSLERRTSAEAFFGQGTRLTVV.

In regard to this clonotype: Compared with germline, one end of the junction differs, possibly owing to a read error. V and J are TRBV11-2 and TRBJ2-1; D call uncertain. The CDR3 totals 12 residues. Looked up from germline, CDR1 is SGHAT and CDR2 is FQNNGV. The CDR3 coding sequence is TGTGCCAGCAGCATAGCCTACAATAAGCAGTCCTTC. Translated: CASSIAYNKQSF. Supplemented by reference TRBV11-2 and TRBJ2-1, the full variable domain reads EAGVAQSPRYKIIEKRQSVAFWCNPISGHATLYWYQQILGQGPKLLIQFQNNGVVDDSQLPKDRFSAERLKGVDSTLKIQPAKLEDSAVYLCASSIAYNKQSFGPGTRLTVL.

As concerns this clonotype: At one of its ends the junction is not consistent with the germline gene, which may arise from a read error. The chain links TRBV6-5 to TRBJ2-1; D is ambiguous. The CDR3 consists of 13 residues. The germline gives CDR1 MNHEY, CDR2 SVGAGI. CDR3 nucleotides: TGTGCCAACAATTACGCCGTATTAAATGAACAGTTCTTC. It is translated as CANNYAVLNEQFF.

The J gene is TRBJ2-2, the V gene TRBV6-4, with a weak D call TRBD1 (6 bases). Per the germline V gene, CDR1 is MRHNA and CDR2 is SNTAGT. Trimming left V 2 bases short and J 5 bases short, with 9 bases between. CDR3 length: 14 residues. CDR3 in DNA: TGTGCCAGCAGTGACGGGCAGGGGACCGGGGAGCTGTTTTTT. It is translated as CASSDGQGTGELFF.